These 26 T cell receptor beta chains were sequenced from one sample in a study of T cells in women clearing cervical HPV infection (dated by TCRdb to the late 2010s). The library was obtained by the immunoSEQ multiplex PCR assay. Held by TCRdb, this immuneACCESS table contains in-frame sequences only and omits some clones. Under half of the omission traces to an unresolved V gene where checked; the cause of the rest is unknown. The table kept for this sample lists 46,000 or so clones. Of the sample, 35% to 45% falls within the top ten clones. The sample was blood buffy coat. These receptors all stem from a woman aged 18 to 75 with a cervical HPV16 infection that either progressed to CIN3+ or cleared (not recorded which).

A remark on this clone: The read terminates 3 residues ahead of where the CDR3 ends, so the germline J gene completes it. The chain links TRBV7-2 to TRBJ2-7, with 10 bases fitting TRBD2. V was clipped by 5 bases and J by 6 bases; unmatched bases: 10. Germline V gene lookup returns CDR1 SGHTA and CDR2 FQGNSA. The CDR3 is 15 residues long. The sequenced part of the CDR3 DNA is TGTGCCAGCAGCCCACAGACTAGCGGGTGGGGCGAG. This encodes CASSPQTSGWGE. The whole CDR3 sequence reads CASSPQTSGWGEQYF.

Details on this clone: The read gets to within 3 residues of the CDR3 end, and the germline J gene fills in the rest. The V gene is TRBV7-2, the J gene TRBJ1-1, with 7 bases matching TRBD1. V shed 2 bases and J 4 bases; nucleotides not matched to a gene: 7. This CDR3 is built from 15 residues. CDR1 SGHTA and CDR2 FQGNSA come from the germline V gene. CDR3 DNA (partial): TGTGCCAGCAGCTTATCTACGGGACAGACCACTGAA. Translating it yields CASSLSTGQTTE. The complete CDR3 reads CASSLSTGQTTEAFF.

On this clone: One end of the junction fails to match germline, which may point to a read error. Read data end 3 residues before the CDR3 end; the end is taken from the germline J gene. This chain connects TRBV5-1 to TRBJ1-5; 9 bases agree with TRBD1. Germline V lookup: CDR1 SGHRS, CDR2 YFSETQ. The length of the CDR3 is 16 residues. CDR3 sequence: CASSLGGGQGGQPQHF. The CDR3 DNA, read in part, is TGCGCAAGCAGCTTGGGGGGGGGACAGGGAGGCCAGCCC.

Concerning this clone itself: The read ends 3 residues before the CDR3 terminus; that terminus is restored from the germline J gene. The genes are TRBV6-2 or TRBV6-3 and TRBJ1-2; D is unclear. The length of the CDR3 is 11 residues. Germline CDR1 and CDR2: MNHEY and SVGEGT. The sequenced CDR3 bases are TGTGCCAGCAGCCGTATTAATATC. Its translation: CASSRINI. The CDR3 in its entirety is CASSRINIYTF.

Regarding this clone: The read terminates 3 residues ahead of where the CDR3 ends, so the germline J gene completes it. The rearrangement uses TRBV4-2 and TRBJ2-4; TRBD2 is a possible D gene (5 bases). The germline V and J ends were trimmed by 5 bases and 1 base, with 15 bases remaining between them. The CDR3 loop spans 16 amino acids. Germline V gene data show CDR1 as LGHNA and CDR2 as YNFKEQ. CDR3 DNA, as far as it was read: TGTGCCAGCAGCGGCGGGTCGGGGAACGCCAAAAACATT. Protein product: CASSGGSGNAKNI. The whole CDR3 reads CASSGGSGNAKNIQYF.

Note on this clone: From the germline J gene comes the end of the CDR3, since the read stops 3 residues before it. V usage is TRBV4-1 and J usage is TRBJ1-2; 8 bases match TRBD1. Germline CDR1 is MGHRA and CDR2 is YSYEKL. The CDR3 contains 15 residues. V lost 4 bases and J lost 6; bases outside the gene matches: 10. The sequenced CDR3 bases are TGCGCCAGCAGCCTATCGACAGGGGCGAAGAATGGC. Translated, it gives CASSLSTGAKNG. The full CDR3 reads CASSLSTGAKNGYTF.

Details on this clone: The read terminates 3 residues before the CDR3 end, so the remaining end is supplied by the germline J gene. The rearrangement joins TRBV7-8 to TRBJ2-7; D gene ambiguous. V was pared by 3 bases and J by 6 bases, with 6 bases between. The germline V gene has CDR1 SGHVS and CDR2 FQNEAQ. The CDR3 has 11 residues. Partial CDR3 DNA: TGTGCCAGCAGCTTTTCTGTCGAG. Protein product: CASSFSVE. The complete CDR3 sequence is CASSFSVEQYF. The full variable domain, its missing parts supplied by reference TRBV7-8 and TRBJ2-7, is GAGVSQSPRYKVAKRGQDVALRCDPISGHVSLFWYQQALGQGPEFLTYFQNEAQLDKSGLPSDRFFAERPEGSVSTLKIQRTQQEDSAVYLCASSFSVEQYFGPGTRLTVT.

For this clone: The DNA ends 3 residues before the CDR3 does, and the rest of the CDR3 is filled in from the germline J gene. The J gene is TRBJ2-5, the V gene TRBV11-2; maybe TRBD1 (6 bases). Germline lookup yields CDR1 SGHAT and CDR2 FQNNGV. There are 15 residues in the CDR3. V lost 5 bases to trimming and J lost 2 bases, with 15 bases between them. CDR3 sequence reads: CASSTQPGHQETQYF. Incomplete CDR3 DNA: TGTGCCAGCAGCACCCAACCGGGACATCAAGAGACC.

As regards this clone: The read stops 3 residues short of the end of the CDR3; the missing end is completed from the germline J gene. The J gene is TRBJ2-5, the V gene TRBV30; D is ambiguous. V lost 0 bases and J lost 4, with 3 bases in between. In germline, CDR1 is GTSNPN, CDR2 SVGIG (reference sequence). The CDR3 is made up of 11 amino acids. The CDR3 spells CAWSVLETQYF. The CDR3 bases that were read are TGTGCCTGGAGTGTCTTAGAGACC.

As concerns this clone: The CDR3 end is not reached by the read, which stops 3 residues before it; the germline J gene fills it in. The chain has TRBV7-2 and TRBJ2-3; possible D gene TRBD1, 6 bases. The CDR3 runs 13 residues. Germline CDR1 reads SGHTA; CDR2 reads FQGNSA. The sequenced CDR3 bases are TGTGCCAGCAGAGAAACAGGGATCGGGCCG. Amino acids: CASRETGIGP. The CDR3, in full, reads CASRETGIGPQYF.

For this clone: The read stops 3 residues short of the end of the CDR3; the missing end is completed from the germline J gene. The genes are TRBV6-2 or TRBV6-3 and TRBJ2-1, with 7 bases that match TRBD1. CDR3 length equals 15 residues. V lost 5 bases, J lost 7 bases, and 11 bases stayed unmatched. The germline V gene has CDR1 MNHEY and CDR2 SVGEGT. CDR3 loop: CASSIPGTALNEQFF. The CDR3 DNA, read in part, is TGTGCCAGCAGTATCCCCGGGACAGCCCTTAATGAG.

Of note for this clone: The read ends 3 residues before the CDR3 terminus; that terminus is restored from the germline J gene. The gene calls are TRBV30 and TRBJ2-3; perhaps TRBD2 as D (6 bases). Per the germline V gene, CDR1 is GTSNPN and CDR2 is SVGIG (reference sequence). V was pared by 6 bases and J by 3 bases, with 19 bases between. This CDR3 contains 15 residues. The CDR3 reads CACGLGGFGTDTQYF. The part of the CDR3 DNA that was read is TGTGCCTGTGGACTGGGGGGTTTTGGGACAGATACG.

About this clone: The CDR3 end lies 3 residues beyond the end of the read and is filled in from the germline J gene. V and J are TRBV6-2 or TRBV6-3 and TRBJ1-5; D remains ambiguous. Germline assignment: CDR1 MNHEY and CDR2 SVGEGT. The CDR3 contains 13 residues. The germline V and J ends were trimmed by 6 bases and 6 bases, with 12 bases remaining between them. The sequenced CDR3 bases are TGTGCCAGCAGAGAGGGTTACCTTCAGCCC. Its protein product is CASREGYLQP. The full CDR3 protein reads CASREGYLQPQHF.

A word on this clone: The read falls 3 residues short of the CDR3 end, and the missing part is taken from the germline J gene. The chain joins TRBV7-9 to TRBJ1-2; maybe TRBD1 (5 bases). Germline-derived CDR1 and CDR2 are SEHNR and FQNEAQ (reference sequence). The CDR3 runs to 14 residues. V was shortened by 5 bases and J by 5 bases, with 15 bases between the two germline ends. The part of the CDR3 DNA that was read is TGTGCCAGCAGCCCCTTTGAGACAGATTATGGC. Its protein is CASSPFETDYG. The entire CDR3 sequence reads CASSPFETDYGYTF.

Points on this clone: Read data end 3 residues before the CDR3 end; the end is taken from the germline J gene. The chain couples TRBV6-1 to TRBJ1-1, with D hard to call. The CDR3 covers 14 residues. The germline V and J ends were trimmed by 4 bases and 1 base, with 10 bases remaining between them. CDR1 is MNHNS, CDR2 SASEGT, per germline. CDR3 protein: CASSVGGSNTEAFF. The DNA read from the CDR3 is TGTGCCAGCAGTGTTGGCGGATCGAACACTGAA.

In the case of this clone: The DNA ends 3 residues before the CDR3 does, and the rest of the CDR3 is filled in from the germline J gene. V is TRBV20-1 and J is TRBJ2-1; TRBD2 aligns across 11 bases. Trimming removed 5 bases from V and 2 bases from J; junction bases left unmatched: 14. This CDR3 comprises 18 residues. The germline CDR1 and CDR2 sequences are DFQATT and SNEGSKA (reference sequence). The part of the CDR3 DNA that was read is TGCAGTGCTCCCGGCGGAACTAGCGGGAGTCGGACCTACAATGAG. Its translation: CSAPGGTSGSRTYNE. The whole CDR3 sequence is CSAPGGTSGSRTYNEQFF.

As for this clone: The read ends 3 residues early relative to the CDR3; the germline J gene fills the gap. V gene TRBV29-1 combines with J gene TRBJ2-2; D might be TRBD1 (6 bases). This CDR3 region has 15 residues. Germline assignment: CDR1 SQVTM and CDR2 ANQGSEA. The CDR3 region is CSVVIGQPNNSPLFF. The DNA read from the CDR3 is TGCAGCGTAGTTATTGGACAGCCTAATAATTCACCG.

Concerning this clone: The read ends 3 residues before the CDR3 terminus; that terminus is restored from the germline J gene. The gene calls are TRBV10-3 and TRBJ2-1, with TRBD1 identical over 7 bases. CDR3 length: 17 amino acids. Germline V gives CDR1 ENHRY, CDR2 SYGVKD. Unmatched junction bases numbered 14, after V lost 6 bases and J lost 3 bases. The sequenced part of the CDR3 DNA is TGTGCCATCAGCCCAAAATTTAGACAGGGCAGCTACAATGAG. Residues: CAISPKFRQGSYNE. The entire CDR3 protein is CAISPKFRQGSYNEQFF.

Turning to this clone: The read terminates 3 residues before the CDR3 end, so the remaining end is supplied by the germline J gene. The chain is built from TRBV19 and TRBJ1-1, with a weak D call TRBD1 (6 bases). The CDR3 is 14 amino acids. V gave up 5 bases and J gave up 6 bases, with 16 bases separating them. The germline CDR1 and CDR2 sequences are LNHDA and SQIVND (reference sequence). The CDR3 sequence is CASSPDRRVPEAFF. The sequenced part of the CDR3 DNA is TGTGCCAGTAGTCCTGACAGGCGTGTTCCTGAA.

CDR3 bases read: TGTGCCAGCAGTTCGGGGAGTTGGGACACCGGGGAG. Amino acid sequence: CASSSGSWDTGE. The entire CDR3 is CASSSGSWDTGELFF. The rearrangement links TRBV7-2 to TRBJ2-2, with a possible D match to TRBD2 (5 bases). The read ends 3 residues before the CDR3 terminus; that terminus is restored from the germline J gene. Germline values: CDR1 SGHTA, CDR2 FQGNSA. The V and J ends lost 6 bases and 3 bases respectively, with 14 bases between them. The CDR3 is 15 residues long.

Regarding this clone: The read stops 3 residues short of the end of the CDR3; the missing end is completed from the germline J gene. The rearrangement joins TRBV2 to TRBJ2-5, with 7 bases lining up with TRBD2. This CDR3 is 16 amino acids long. V gave up 5 bases and J gave up 2 bases; unmatched junction bases: 11. Germline V CDR1 and CDR2: SNHLY, FYNNEI. The part of the CDR3 DNA that was read is TGTGCCAGCAGTCGTGCGTTGGTGGGGGGGCAAGAGACC. Translating it yields CASSRALVGGQET. The full CDR3 reads CASSRALVGGQETQYF.

Worth noting for this clone: With the read ending 3 residues before the CDR3 end, the germline J gene is used to fill in that end. The chain carries TRBV20-1 and TRBJ2-5; 7 bases line up with TRBD2. CDR1 and CDR2 from the germline V gene are DFQATT and SNEGSKA (reference sequence). CDR3 size: 16 residues. Losses at the gene ends were 3 bases for V and 1 base for J; bases not matched to a gene: 11. The CDR3 loop is CSARGGEEGFQETQYF. The part of the CDR3 DNA that was read is TGCAGTGCTAGGGGGGGGGAGGAGGGGTTCCAAGAGACC.

Incomplete CDR3 DNA: TGTGCCAGCATAGCGGGAGGGGAAGTCGAG. Protein: CASIAGGEVE. The complete CDR3 reads CASIAGGEVEQYF. The V gene is TRBV6-2 or TRBV6-3, the J gene TRBJ2-7; 11 nucleotides match TRBD2. From the germline J gene comes the end of the CDR3, since the read stops 3 residues before it. From germline, CDR1 is MNHEY and CDR2 SVGEGT. This CDR3 region has 13 residues. Trimming took 7 bases from V and 6 from J; bases not matched to a gene: 5.

To note about this clone: The read falls 3 residues short of the CDR3 end, and the missing part is taken from the germline J gene. This chain links TRBV5-5 with TRBJ2-3; a possible D gene is TRBD2 (7 bases). CDR1 is SGHKS and CDR2 is YYEKEE in the germline V gene (reference sequence). This CDR3 region has 15 residues. CDR3 bases read: TGTGCCAGCAGCTTGGCGGGGGGCGGCAATCAGCCG. It codes for CASSLAGGGNQP. The whole CDR3 sequence is CASSLAGGGNQPQYF.

Comment on this clone: The observed sequence ends 3 residues before the CDR3 terminus, with the missing tail filled in from the germline J gene. The V gene is TRBV2, the J gene TRBJ2-2; a weak D match, TRBD1 (6 bases). Germline V CDR1 and CDR2: SNHLY, FYNNEI. CDR3 length: 15 residues. CDR3 DNA (partial): TGTGCCAGCACAATGGACAGATCTGGGGCCAACGTG. Its translation is CASTMDRSGANV. The entire CDR3 protein reads CASTMDRSGANVLFF. Combining the CDR3 with reference TRBV2 and TRBJ2-2 gives the whole variable domain EPEVTQTPSHQVTQMGQEVILRCVPISNHLYFYWYRQILGQKVEFLVSFYNNEISEKSEIFDDQFSVERPDGSNFTLKIRSTKLEDSAMYFCASTMDRSGANVLFFGEGSRLTVL.

Turning to this clone: Read sequence stops 3 residues before the CDR3 end, and the germline J gene provides the missing end. This chain joins TRBV7-9 and TRBJ1-1; unclear D gene. In germline, CDR1 is SEHNR, CDR2 FQNEAQ (reference sequence). The CDR3 is 12 amino acids. The CDR3 DNA, read in part, is TGTGCCAGCAGCTTAGTAGACTTTAAG. Translating it yields CASSLVDFK. The CDR3 as a whole reads CASSLVDFKAFF.